A selection of T cell receptor beta chains follows, all from one sample in a study of PD-1 blockade in classical Hodgkin lymphoma. Some clones are missing from TCRdb's copy, which holds only in-frame ones; the method was immunoSEQ multiplex PCR. Found here are roughly 150,000 clones, about four fifths of them singletons; the top ten hold 9.2%. The sample in question was peripheral blood mononuclear cells (PBMCs), obtained before the second cycle of nivolumab. The source of these receptors is a human donor with classical Hodgkin lymphoma. Both conserved end residues are part of each CDR3. A D gene is named only where the DNA matches it firmly. Clone size is not always given. Where it is, it says once, few, many or a class for expanded clones.

v_gene	len	abundance	d_gene	j_gene	CDR3aa	CDR3nt
TRBV7-9	11	-	-	TRBJ1-1	CASSLGFEAFF	TGTGCCAGCAGCTTAGGCTTTGAAGCTTTCTTT
TRBV27	14	-	TRBD1	TRBJ2-3	CASSFGQGYRTQYF	TGTGCCAGCAGTTTCGGACAGGGGTATCGTACGCAGTATTTT
TRBV27	16	-	TRBD1	TRBJ1-2	CASSLLDRGKNYGYTF	TGTGCCAGCAGTTTACTCGACAGGGGAAAAAACTATGGCTACACCTTC
TRBV5-4	15	once	TRBD2	TRBJ2-3	CASSLPTSVTDTQYF	TGTGCCAGCAGCTTACCGACTAGCGTCACAGATACGCAGTATTTT
TRBV6-5	13	-	-	TRBJ2-7	CASSYSTGGEQYF	TGTGCCAGCAGTTACTCGACCGGGGGCGAGCAGTACTTC
TRBV7-3	21	few	TRBD2	TRBJ2-1	CASSGLGTSSGPASSYNEQFF	TGTGCCAGCAGTGGACTGGGGACTAGCTCGGGTCCGGCGAGCTCCTACAATGAGCAGTTCTTC
TRBV7-6	16	-	-	TRBJ2-7	CASSFTGSTRGYEQYF	TGTGCCAGCAGCTTCACAGGGTCCACACGGGGATATGAGCAGTACTTC
TRBV5-4	15	-	-	TRBJ1-1	CASSPDGVLNTEAFF	TGTGCCAGCAGCCCGGATGGGGTCTTGAACACTGAAGCTTTCTTT
TRBV19	15	-	TRBD2	TRBJ2-4	CASSIGGGRKNIQYF	TGTGCCAGTAGTATAGGGGGGGGAAGGAAAAACATTCAGTACTTC
TRBV9	14	-	-	TRBJ1-1	CASSLGRMNTEAFF	TGTGCCAGCAGCCTGGGACGGATGAACACTGAAGCTTTCTTT
TRBV5-5	15	-	TRBD1	TRBJ1-1	CASSLLVGQVSEAFF	TGTGCCAGCAGCTTGCTTGTCGGACAGGTGTCCGAAGCTTTCTTT
TRBV11-1	16	-	TRBD2	TRBJ2-7	CASSLRSGRALYEQYF	TGTGCCAGCAGCTTAAGATCAGGGAGGGCCCTCTACGAGCAGTACTTC
TRBV19	19	-	TRBD1	TRBJ2-3	CASSILLGANRGGTDTQYF	TGTGCCAGTAGTATATTGCTAGGGGCGAACAGGGGGGGCACAGATACGCAGTATTTT
TRBV9	17	-	TRBD2	TRBJ2-5	CASSVAATSGGQETQYF	TGTGCCAGCAGCGTAGCGGCGACTAGCGGGGGCCAAGAGACCCAGTACTTC
TRBV7-9	15	-	TRBD1	TRBJ1-2	CASSPGQGAWFGYTF	TGTGCCAGCAGCCCTGGCCAGGGGGCTTGGTTTGGCTACACCTTC
TRBV5-1	13	few	-	TRBJ2-3	CASSLERTDTQYF	TGCGCCAGCAGCTTGGAACGCACAGATACGCAGTATTTT
TRBV7-3	17	-	-	TRBJ2-5	CASSLGGSGVPQETQYF	TGTGCCAGCAGCTTAGGGGGCAGCGGGGTACCACAAGAGACCCAGTACTTC
TRBV7-2	14	-	-	TRBJ1-1	CASSLSGMNTEAFF	TGTGCCAGCAGCTTATCAGGAATGAACACTGAAGCTTTCTTT
TRBV6-5	14	-	-	TRBJ2-3	CASSLQGRTDTQYF	TGTGCCAGCAGCCTACAGGGGAGGACAGATACGCAGTATTTT
TRBV6-6	14	-	-	TRBJ1-5	CASSYSPSNQPQHF	TGTGCCAGCAGTTACTCGCCTTCAAATCAGCCCCAGCATTTT
TRBV5-1	13	few	-	TRBJ2-7	CASRVAGPYEQYF	TGCGCCAGCAGGGTTGCGGGGCCTTACGAGCAGTACTTC
TRBV30	14	-	-	TRBJ1-6	CAWSVHRRNSPLHF	TGTGCCTGGAGTGTACACAGGCGGAATTCACCCCTCCACTTT
TRBV6-5	14	-	TRBD2	TRBJ2-7	CASSTSGITYEQYF	TGTGCCAGCAGTACTAGCGGGATAACCTACGAGCAGTACTTC
TRBV19	14	few	-	TRBJ2-1	CASNGLGAGNEQFF	TGTGCCAGTAACGGTCTGGGGGCAGGGAATGAGCAGTTCTTC
TRBV6-5	15	-	-	TRBJ1-2	CASSPGGDSNYGYTF	TGTGCCAGCAGCCCGGGCGGAGACAGTAACTATGGCTACACCTTC
TRBV7-9	15	once	TRBD1	TRBJ2-1	CASSAYRGPYNEQFF	TGTGCCAGCAGCGCCTACAGGGGGCCATACAATGAGCAGTTCTTC
TRBV7-9	15	once	TRBD1	TRBJ1-1	CASSPWDRPYTEAFF	TGTGCCAGCAGCCCCTGGGACAGGCCCTACACTGAAGCTTTCTTT
TRBV7-9	17	-	TRBD1	TRBJ1-6	CASSSRTGSSYNSPLHF	TGTGCCAGCAGCTCTCGGACAGGGAGCTCCTATAATTCACCCCTCCACTTT
TRBV12-5	24	-	-	TRBJ1-2	CASGLAPAEGQVLTSTSGNYGYTF	TGTGCTAGTGGTTTGGCCCCTGCGGAGGGGCAGGTGTTGACAAGCACTAGTGGTAACTATGGCTACACCTTC
TRBV5-4	14	-	TRBD1	TRBJ2-3	CASSSRTGSDTQYF	TGTGCCAGCAGCAGCCGGACAGGGTCAGATACGCAGTATTTT
TRBV11-2	16	once	TRBD1	TRBJ1-1	CASSRSPTGLRTEAFF	TGTGCCAGCAGCCGCTCCCCGACAGGGTTGAGGACTGAAGCTTTCTTT
TRBV4-3	15	-	TRBD1	TRBJ1-4	CASSQGDSRREKLFF	TGCGCCAGCAGCCAAGGGGACAGCCGACGGGAAAAACTGTTTTTT
TRBV10-2	14	-	-	TRBJ2-2	CASRAGGSTGELFF	TGCGCCAGCAGAGCAGGGGGGTCCACCGGGGAGCTGTTTTTT
TRBV4-2	14	few	TRBD1	TRBJ2-5	CASSQGQGEETQYF	TGTGCCAGCAGCCAAGGACAGGGGGAAGAGACCCAGTACTTC
TRBV7-9	19	-	TRBD2	TRBJ2-7	CASSLAPNLAGILSYEQYF	TGTGCCAGCAGCTTAGCACCTAACCTAGCGGGAATCCTCTCCTACGAGCAGTACTTC
TRBV5-1	12	-	-	TRBJ2-2	CASSLVAGELFF	TGCGCCAGCAGCTTGGTAGCCGGGGAGCTGTTTTTT
TRBV27	16	-	TRBD2	TRBJ2-5	CASSFGAGGFQETQYF	TGTGCCAGCAGTTTTGGAGCGGGAGGGTTTCAAGAGACCCAGTACTTC
TRBV5-1	15	few	-	TRBJ1-1	CASTAGGGANTEAFF	TGCGCCAGCACAGCAGGAGGGGGGGCGAACACTGAAGCTTTCTTT
TRBV7-8	16	few	-	TRBJ2-7	CASSPRAGMGVWEQYF	TGTGCCAGCAGCCCAAGGGCGGGGATGGGAGTATGGGAGCAGTACTTC
TRBV7-9	13	-	-	TRBJ1-2	CASSLGDGYGYTF	TGTGCCAGCAGCTTAGGAGACGGCTATGGCTACACCTTC
TRBV18	17	-	-	TRBJ2-1	CASSPPRGASGSNEQFF	TGTGCCAGCTCACCACCGAGGGGGGCTAGCGGAAGCAATGAGCAGTTCTTC
TRBV6-1	14	-	-	TRBJ1-1	CASSEARGSPRAFF	TGTGCCAGCAGTGAAGCGCGAGGATCTCCCAGGGCTTTCTTT
TRBV6-4	15	once	-	TRBJ2-3	CASSTTPAPTDTQYF	TGTGCCAGCAGCACGACTCCTGCCCCCACAGATACGCAGTATTTT
TRBV10-1	12	-	-	TRBJ2-7	CASKIRVCEQYF	TGCGCCAGCAAAATCAGGGTCTGCGAGCAGTACTTC